Shown below are 27 T cell receptor beta chains from a single sample sequenced in a study of blood T cell repertoires in COVID-19. Sequenced by immunoSEQ multiplex PCR; TCRdb stores in-frame clones only, minus some. The table lists 100,000 to 150,000 clones, less than 90% of them singletons, with around 2.3% in the top ten. Sequenced sample: PBMCs or T cells enriched from blood (not recorded which). The source of these receptors is a woman aged 45-65 years who had recovered from COVID-19.

The chain carries TRBV12-5 and TRBJ2-7; D is possibly TRBD1 (6 bases). V gave up 0 bases and J gave up 0 bases, with 12 bases separating them. This CDR3 has 16 amino acids. The germline V gene encodes CDR1 LGHNT and CDR2 FRNRAP. CDR3 residues: CASGLVAGTRSYEQYF. CDR3 coding DNA: TGTGCTAGTGGTTTGGTCGCCGGGACACGCTCCTACGAGCAGTACTTC.

This chain uses TRBV9 with TRBJ1-2; no clear D gene. In germline, CDR1 is SGDLS, CDR2 YYNGEE. The CDR3 is made up of 13 amino acids. The V end was cut by 0 bases, the J end by 7 bases, with 10 bases between. For the CDR3, the DNA is TGTGCCAGCAGCGTAGTTATCGGGGTTGGCTACACCTTC. This gives the protein CASSVVIGVGYTF.

The V and J genes are TRBV7-8 and TRBJ2-1, with D possibly TRBD2 on 5 matching bases. The germline V gene has CDR1 SGHVS and CDR2 FQNEAQ. The length of the CDR3 is 12 residues. The V and J ends lost 3 bases and 7 bases respectively, with 7 bases between them. The CDR3 DNA sequence: TGTGCCAGCAGCTTTTGGGAGAATGAGCAGTTCTTC. Protein sequence: CASSFWENEQFF.

The chain combines TRBV29-1 with TRBJ1-1; perhaps TRBD1 as D (5 bases). From germline, CDR1 is SQVTM and CDR2 ANQGSEA. V dropped 7 bases and J dropped 4 bases, with 13 bases sitting between them. There are 12 residues in the CDR3. CDR3 loop: CSGSGLGTEAFF. Written as DNA, the CDR3 is TGCAGCGGATCGGGACTGGGCACTGAAGCTTTCTTT. The full variable domain, its missing parts supplied by reference TRBV29-1 and TRBJ1-1, is SAVISQKPSRDICQRGTSLTIQCQVDSQVTMMFWYRQQPGQSLTLIATANQGSEATYESGFVIDKFPISRPNLTFSTLTVSNMSPEDSSIYLCSGSGLGTEAFFGQGTRLTVV.

The table lists this clone with a count of one. This rearrangement joins TRBV5-1 to TRBJ2-3, with a weak D call TRBD2 (5 bases). The CDR3 sequence is 16 residues long. The V and J ends lost 4 bases and 0 bases respectively, with 15 bases between them. Germline V gene sequence: CDR1 SGHRS, CDR2 YFSETQ. The CDR3 nucleotides read TGCGCCAGCAGCACCGGAGGCAGCGGTAGCACAGATACGCAGTATTTT. This encodes CASSTGGSGSTDTQYF.

This clone was observed a handful of times. J is TRBJ1-5 and V is TRBV6-2 or TRBV6-3, with TRBD1 identical over 10 bases. This CDR3 spans 15 amino acids. The V and J ends lost 5 bases and 4 bases, in that order; junction bases with no gene match: 5. The V gene's germline CDR1 is MNHEY and CDR2 SVGEGT. CDR3 sequence reads: CASSQTGGANQPQHF. CDR3 in DNA: TGTGCCAGCAGTCAGACAGGGGGCGCGAATCAGCCCCAGCATTTT.

For this clone: The same CDR3 is also encoded by other DNA sequences in this sample. V is TRBV3-1 (or the pseudogene TRBV3-2) and J is TRBJ2-2, with 11 bases identical to TRBD2. Germline V lookup: CDR1 LGHDT, CDR2 YNNKEL (reference sequence). Trimming removed 2 bases from V and 5 bases from J; junction bases left unmatched: 7. This CDR3 spans 17 amino acids. CDR3 in DNA: TGTGCCAGCAGCCAAATTAGCGGGGGGGCGCGGACCGGGGAGCTGTTTTTT. It encodes CASSQISGGARTGELFF.

The chain couples TRBV5-4 to TRBJ1-1; the D gene is possibly TRBD1 (5 bases). The CDR3 covers 14 residues. Germline lookup yields CDR1 SGHNT and CDR2 YYREEE (reference sequence). The V and J ends lost 1 base and 0 bases respectively, with 7 bases between them. DNA for the CDR3: TGTGCCAGCAGCTTGCGGGGGATGAACACTGAAGCTTTCTTT. Its translation is CASSLRGMNTEAFF. Complete variable domain (other parts from reference TRBV5-4 and TRBJ1-1): ETGVTQSPTHLIKTRGQQVTLRCSSQSGHNTVSWYQQALGQGPQFIFQYYREEENGRGNFPPRFSGLQFPNYSSELNVNALELDDSALYLCASSLRGMNTEAFFGQGTRLTVV.

The chain carries TRBV9 and TRBJ2-1, with D tentatively TRBD2 (6 bases). The V end was cut by 5 bases, the J end by 6 bases, with 9 bases between. Germline V gene sequence: CDR1 SGDLS, CDR2 YYNGEE. This CDR3 is built from 12 residues. The DNA for the CDR3 is TGTGCCAGCAGGGAGGGACGCAATGAGCAGTTCTTC. Encoded protein: CASREGRNEQFF. The complete variable domain, with remaining parts taken from reference TRBV9 and TRBJ2-1, reads DSGVTQTPKHLITATGQRVTLRCSPRSGDLSVYWYQQSLDQGLQFLIQYYNGEERAKGNILERFSAQQFPDLHSELNLSSLELGDSALYFCASREGRNEQFFGPGTRLTVL.

J is TRBJ1-2 and V is TRBV2, with D perhaps matching TRBD1 (6 bases). V was clipped by 6 bases and J by 4 bases, with 15 bases between them. This CDR3 is 14 amino acids long. Germline V gives CDR1 SNHLY, CDR2 FYNNEI. The chain's CDR3 is CASSNREGSYGYTF. CDR3 coding DNA: TGTGCCAGCAGCAACAGGGAAGGAAGCTATGGCTACACCTTC.

The V call is TRBV30, the J call TRBJ1-2; tentative D call: TRBD1 (5 bases). CDR1 GTSNPN and CDR2 SVGIG come from the germline V gene (reference sequence). Deletions cut 0 bases from V and 3 bases from J, with 17 bases between. The CDR3 is 16 residues long. CDR3 DNA: TGTGCCTGGAGTGTCGACGCTCGGGGGAAGGACTATGGCTACACCTTC. Translating gives CAWSVDARGKDYGYTF.

The rearrangement joins TRBV3-1 (or the pseudogene TRBV3-2) to TRBJ1-2, with a tentative D call TRBD1 (5 bases). CDR3 length: 14 residues. V shed 4 bases and J shed 5 bases, with 14 bases lying between them. From germline, CDR1 is LGHDT and CDR2 YNNKEL (reference sequence). The CDR3 DNA is TGTGCCAGCAGCCCAGATCAGGGTATTTATGGCTACACCTTC. Its translation is CASSPDQGIYGYTF.

The V call is TRBV7-9, the J call TRBJ2-7; perhaps TRBD1 as D (5 bases). Germline CDR1 SEHNR, CDR2 FQNEAQ (reference sequence). CDR3 length equals 18 residues. V shed 1 base and J shed 2 bases, with 21 bases lying between them. CDR3 nucleotide sequence: TGTGCCAGCAGCTTAGTGACCCCCGGCTCAGGGTGGACCTACGAGCAGTACTTC. Amino acid sequence: CASSLVTPGSGWTYEQYF.

The table lists this clone with a count of one. The chain combines TRBV11-3 with TRBJ1-2; D is ambiguous. Germline CDR1 and CDR2: SGHNT and YENEEA. The CDR3 is 12 amino acids. Trimming stripped 6 bases from V and 5 bases from J, with 10 bases between. Here the CDR3 DNA reads TGTGCCAGCAGGTCCCGAACTTATGGCTACACCTTC. It encodes CASRSRTYGYTF.

Written as DNA, the CDR3 is TGTGCCAGCAGCCTGGCTAGCGGGGGAAATGAGCAGTTCTTC. Its translation: CASSLASGGNEQFF. The chain links TRBV3-1 (or the pseudogene TRBV3-2) to TRBJ2-1; TRBD2 matches 10 bases. This CDR3 contains 14 residues. The V gene's germline CDR1 is LGHDT and CDR2 YNNKEL (reference sequence). With 4 bases clipped from V and 7 bases from J, the junction kept 4 bases outside the gene matches.

The chain links TRBV15 to TRBJ1-4; D is undetermined. Trimming removed 1 base at V and 5 bases at J, with 5 bases between. Germline V CDR1 and CDR2: LNHNV, YYDKDF (reference sequence). CDR3 length: 13 amino acids. In DNA form, the CDR3 reads TGTGCCACCAGCAGAGCCCCAAATGAAAAACTGTTTTTT. Protein product: CATSRAPNEKLFF.

V and J are TRBV30 and TRBJ1-1; weak D call: TRBD1 (5 bases). CDR1 is GTSNPN, CDR2 SVGIG, per germline (reference sequence). V was shortened by 0 bases and J by 3 bases, with 14 bases between the two germline ends. The CDR3 spans 15 residues. The CDR3 nucleotides read TGTGCCTGGAGTGTACTGGCAGGGAGGGACACTGAAGCTTTCTTT. Residues: CAWSVLAGRDTEAFF.

J is TRBJ1-1 and V is TRBV9; TRBD1 aligns across 7 bases. V shed 3 bases, J shed 1 base, and the junction held 6 bases outside the gene matches. CDR1 is SGDLS, CDR2 YYNGEE, per germline. There are 15 residues in the CDR3. The CDR3, as DNA: TGTGCCAGCAGCGGAACGGGACAGAAGAACACTGAAGCTTTCTTT. Encoded protein: CASSGTGQKNTEAFF.

This CDR3 reads CASSQETGPYGYTF. The DNA for the CDR3 is TGCGCCAGCAGCCAGGAGACAGGCCCCTATGGCTACACCTTC. The chain combines TRBV4-1 with TRBJ1-2, with D tentatively TRBD1 (6 bases). Per germline, CDR1 MGHRA and CDR2 YSYEKL. The CDR3 contains 14 residues. V lost 3 bases and J 4 bases, leaving 12 bases between the germline ends.

The chain is built from TRBV2 and TRBJ1-1; 8 bases align to TRBD1. Losses at the gene ends were 3 bases for V and 4 bases for J; bases not matched to a gene: 4. This CDR3 contains 14 residues. Germline assignment: CDR1 SNHLY and CDR2 FYNNEI. The DNA for the CDR3 is TGTGCCAGCAGTGATACAGGGGGGCCCACTGAAGCTTTCTTT. Encoded protein: CASSDTGGPTEAFF.

The chain combines TRBV10-2 with TRBJ2-7; D unclear. Deletions cut 2 bases from V and 0 bases from J, with 5 bases between. In germline, CDR1 is WSHSY, CDR2 SAAADI. This CDR3 contains 13 residues. The CDR3 sequence is CASSEAVSYEQYF. The CDR3 bases are TGCGCCAGCAGTGAGGCAGTCTCCTACGAGCAGTACTTC.

This clone was seen just once. The rearrangement uses TRBV15 and TRBJ1-4; 7 nucleotides match TRBD1. The CDR3 covers 14 residues. Unmatched junction bases numbered 4, after V lost 5 bases and J lost 4 bases. The germline CDR1 and CDR2 sequences are LNHNV and YYDKDF (reference sequence). The CDR3 DNA reads TGTGCCACCAGCCAGACAGGGTATAATGAAAAACTGTTTTTT. It codes for CATSQTGYNEKLFF. The variable domain in full, completed from reference TRBV15 and TRBJ1-4, reads DAMVIQNPRYQVTQFGKPVTLSCSQTLNHNVMYWYQQKSSQAPKLLFHYYDKDFNNEADTPDNFQSRRPNTSFCFLDIRSPGLGDTAMYLCATSQTGYNEKLFFGSGTQLSVL.

The chain employs TRBV9 and TRBJ1-3; D perhaps matches TRBD1 (6 bases). The germline CDR1 and CDR2 sequences are SGDLS and YYNGEE. V lost 0 bases to trimming and J lost 2 bases, with 15 bases between them. This CDR3 contains 17 residues. The CDR3 bases are TGTGCCAGCAGCGTAGTGGCCAGCAGGGGAACTGGAAACACCATATATTTT. Amino acid sequence: CASSVVASRGTGNTIYF. The full variable domain, in which reference TRBV9 and TRBJ1-3 provide the parts outside the CDR3, is DSGVTQTPKHLITATGQRVTLRCSPRSGDLSVYWYQQSLDQGLQFLIQYYNGEERAKGNILERFSAQQFPDLHSELNLSSLELGDSALYFCASSVVASRGTGNTIYFGEGSWLTVV.

The rearrangement uses TRBV5-1 and TRBJ2-5; tentatively, D is TRBD1 (5 bases). The germline V gene encodes CDR1 SGHRS and CDR2 YFSETQ. This CDR3 is built from 16 residues. V lost 1 base to trimming and J lost 2 bases, with 15 bases between them. CDR3 nucleotides: TGCGCCAGCAGCTTGTTCGGGCCGCAGGGTCAAGAGACCCAGTACTTC. Residues: CASSLFGPQGQETQYF. Looking up the rest from reference TRBV5-1 and TRBJ2-5 gives the full variable domain: KAGVTQTPRYLIKTRGQQVTLSCSPISGHRSVSWYQQTPGQGLQFLFEYFSETQRNKGNFPGRFSGRQFSNSRSEMNVSTLELGDSALYLCASSLFGPQGQETQYFGPGTRLLVL.

By share of the sample, this clone is medium-sized. The rearrangement uses TRBV27 and TRBJ1-6; tentative D call: TRBD1 (5 bases). Trimming pared 7 bases from V and 8 bases from J, leaving 15 bases between. The germline V gene has CDR1 MNHEY and CDR2 SMNVEV (reference sequence). The CDR3 spans 14 residues. For the CDR3, the DNA is TGTGCCAGCACACTTCAGGGTTCGGATTCACCCCTCCACTTT. Its protein is CASTLQGSDSPLHF.

The chain joins TRBV7-6 to TRBJ2-7; 12 nucleotides align to TRBD1. Germline trimming cut 5 bases from V and 5 bases from J; bases unmatched to any gene: 7. The CDR3 spans 15 residues. Germline V lookup: CDR1 SGHVS, CDR2 FNYEAQ. CDR3: CASSPGTGGLDEQYF. CDR3 DNA: TGTGCCAGCAGCCCCGGGACAGGGGGCTTAGACGAGCAGTACTTC.

The V gene is TRBV10-3, the J gene TRBJ2-2, with D uncertain. The CDR3 sequence is 12 residues long. Germline V gives CDR1 ENHRY, CDR2 SYGVKD. The V and J ends lost 4 bases and 6 bases respectively, with 6 bases between them. CDR3: CAISGGAGELFF. The DNA of the CDR3 is TGTGCCATCAGTGGAGGCGCCGGGGAGCTGTTTTTT.